This passage covers 32 T cell receptor beta chains from one sample sequenced in a study of cytomegalovirus exposure and HLA in healthy donors. Use of 60 Vbeta and 13 Jbeta primers characterized the PCR. The method was immunoSEQ multiplex PCR; TCRdb's version includes in-frame clones alone and lacks a portion of them. The table lists 200,000 or so clones, more than 60% of them singletons. Input material: PBMCs. The receptors stem from a man in his fifties or sixties in good health and CMV-seronegative.

J is TRBJ2-1 and V is TRBV5-1; 11 bases are a match to TRBD1. The length of the CDR3 is 15 residues. J gave up 5 bases and V 4 bases, and 5 bases lay outside the gene matches. Germline assignment: CDR1 SGHRS and CDR2 YFSETQ. CDR3 residues: CASSLGTGGHNEQFF. The CDR3 DNA reads as TGCGCCAGCAGCCTCGGGACAGGGGGTCACAATGAGCAGTTCTTC.

The V and J genes are TRBV6-1 and TRBJ2-4; D possibly corresponds to TRBD1 (6 bases). CDR1 is MNHNS, CDR2 SASEGT, per germline. The CDR3 loop spans 16 amino acids. The V end lost 4 bases, the J end lost 12 bases, and 25 bases lay between the germline ends. CDR3 protein: CASSVPGARGFGTQYF. The CDR3 DNA follows: TGTGCCAGCAGTGTACCAGGGGCCAGGGGTTTTGGCACTCAGTACTTC.

The chain couples TRBV19 to TRBJ1-5; 8 bases map to TRBD1. Germline V gene sequence: CDR1 LNHDA, CDR2 SQIVND (reference sequence). The CDR3 length is 15 residues. V shed 3 bases and J 5 bases; nucleotides not matched to a gene: 6. The CDR3 DNA sequence: TGTGCCAGTAGTATTGGCAGGGGGCGCGATCAGCCCCAGCATTTT. Protein product: CASSIGRGRDQPQHF.

The chain is built from TRBV4-1 and TRBJ2-3; 7 positions match TRBD2. With 4 bases clipped from V and 0 bases from J, the junction kept 7 bases outside the gene matches. The CDR3 is 16 residues long. Per the germline V gene, CDR1 is MGHRA and CDR2 is YSYEKL. This chain's CDR3 is CASSPFYGGSTDTQYF. DNA of the CDR3: TGCGCCAGCAGCCCCTTTTACGGGGGGAGCACAGATACGCAGTATTTT.

This rearrangement joins TRBV7-9 to TRBJ1-2, with D unclear. The germline V and J ends were trimmed by 2 bases and 4 bases, with 5 bases remaining between them. CDR1 SEHNR and CDR2 FQNEAQ come from the germline V gene (reference sequence). The CDR3 is 12 residues long. The CDR3 loop reads CASSLRAYGYTF. The CDR3 region has the DNA TGTGCCAGCAGCTTAAGAGCCTATGGCTACACCTTC.

The chain employs TRBV28 and TRBJ1-5; D uncertain. Trimming took 5 bases from V and 5 from J, leaving 19 bases between them. This CDR3 is 16 amino acids long. Germline loops: CDR1 MDHEN, CDR2 SYDVKM. The CDR3 loop reads CASSPLEQASDQPQHF. CDR3 DNA: TGTGCCAGCAGTCCACTCGAGCAGGCGTCCGATCAGCCCCAGCATTTT.

V gene TRBV27 combines with J gene TRBJ1-2, with a possible D match to TRBD1 (6 bases). CDR3 length: 15 amino acids. CDR1 is MNHEY, CDR2 SMNVEV, per germline (reference sequence). V lost 5 bases and J lost 4, with 17 bases in between. The CDR3 DNA follows: TGTGCCAGCAGTCAAACAGGGCTTCTAGGCTATGGCTACACCTTC. It codes for CASSQTGLLGYGYTF.

The chain recombines TRBV19 with TRBJ2-7; maybe TRBD1 (6 bases). The CDR3 is 13 amino acids. Germline loops: CDR1 LNHDA, CDR2 SQIVND (reference sequence). V lost 6 bases to trimming and J lost 2 bases, with 11 bases between them. The CDR3 region has the DNA TGTGCCAGTAGCCACAGGGATACCTACGAGCAGTACTTC. Translated: CASSHRDTYEQYF.

J is TRBJ1-2 and V is TRBV5-4; D is uncertain. This CDR3 is 14 amino acids long. V dropped 0 bases and J dropped 2 bases, with 8 bases sitting between them. Per germline, CDR1 SGHNT and CDR2 YYREEE (reference sequence). The CDR3 loop reads CASSLEGRNYGYTF. DNA of the CDR3: TGTGCCAGCAGCTTGGAAGGCAGGAACTATGGCTACACCTTC.

Only a few counts were recorded for this clone. The chain has TRBV4-2 and TRBJ2-7, with a weak D call TRBD1 (5 bases). Germline lookup yields CDR1 LGHNA and CDR2 YNFKEQ. V lost 1 base and J lost 2, with 12 bases in between. CDR3 length: 15 residues. This CDR3 is CASSQGGGSTYEQYF. The DNA for the CDR3 is TGTGCCAGCAGCCAAGGGGGCGGCAGTACCTACGAGCAGTACTTC.

This rearrangement joins TRBV5-1 to TRBJ1-3; D uncertain. V shed 2 bases and J shed 0 bases, with 12 bases lying between them. The germline V gene encodes CDR1 SGHRS and CDR2 YFSETQ. The CDR3 totals 16 residues. DNA for the CDR3: TGCGCCAGCAGCTTCACAAGATCCAGCTCTGGAAACACCATATATTTT. Its translation is CASSFTRSSSGNTIYF.

This sequence joins TRBV11-2 and TRBJ2-5, with 7 positions matching TRBD2. The CDR3 totals 15 residues. V lost 1 base, J lost 5 bases, and 7 bases stayed unmatched. Germline V gives CDR1 SGHAT, CDR2 FQNNGV. The CDR3 region is CASSLGGGTGETQYF. In DNA form, the CDR3 reads TGTGCCAGCAGCTTAGGGGGGGGGACTGGGGAGACCCAGTACTTC.

The CDR3 DNA reads as TGTGCCTGGAGTCGCTACGACAGGGGCTACGAGCAGTACTTC. The encoded protein is CAWSRYDRGYEQYF. The J gene is TRBJ2-7, the V gene TRBV30; TRBD1 matches at 8 bases. Germline values: CDR1 GTSNPN, CDR2 SVGIG (reference sequence). This CDR3 comprises 14 residues. The J segment lost 3 bases and the V segment lost 2 bases, leaving 6 bases of the junction unmatched.

This clone was picked up a small number of times. The V call is TRBV18, the J call TRBJ1-1; TRBD1 matches 8 bases. V lost 5 bases and J lost 10; bases outside the gene matches: 9. The germline CDR1 and CDR2 sequences are KGHSH and LQKENI. CDR3 size: 13 residues. The CDR3 here is CASSATGERGAFF. CDR3 DNA sequence: TGTGCCAGCTCAGCGACAGGGGAGCGCGGAGCTTTCTTT.

This chain links TRBV6-4 with TRBJ2-1, with 7 bases fitting TRBD1. The CDR3 is made up of 15 amino acids. V trimming: 3 bases; J trimming: 4 bases; junction bases outside the gene matches: 6. The germline V gene has CDR1 MRHNA and CDR2 SNTAGT. The CDR3 DNA follows: TGTGCCAGCAGTGAACCGGGACAGCGATACAATGAGCAGTTCTTC. Protein product: CASSEPGQRYNEQFF.

This clone is a singleton in its sample. The DNA for the CDR3 is TGTGCCAGCAGTCCGGGGGGCCTCAATTCTGGAAACACCATATATTTT. It is translated as CASSPGGLNSGNTIYF. The chain employs TRBV27 and TRBJ1-3; tentatively, D is TRBD1 (6 bases). V shed 5 bases and J shed 1 base, with 15 bases lying between them. Germline V gene lookup returns CDR1 MNHEY and CDR2 SMNVEV (reference sequence). There are 16 residues in the CDR3.

This chain connects TRBV15 to TRBJ2-1; D not resolved. Germline lookup yields CDR1 LNHNV and CDR2 YYDKDF (reference sequence). The CDR3 runs 18 residues. V dropped 2 bases and J dropped 0 bases, with 17 bases sitting between them. For the CDR3, the DNA is TGTGCCACCAGCAGATCCACCATGAAACTGAGCTCCTACAATGAGCAGTTCTTC. Translating gives CATSRSTMKLSSYNEQFF.

The chain carries TRBV19 and TRBJ1-4; maybe TRBD1 (5 bases). The CDR3 consists of 15 residues. The V gene's germline CDR1 is LNHDA and CDR2 SQIVND (reference sequence). V lost 8 bases, J lost 4 bases, and 17 bases lay in between. CDR3 DNA: TGTGCCAGTGCAGCGAGAAGACAGAGTAATGAAAAACTGTTTTTT. It specifies CASAARRQSNEKLFF.

The chain links TRBV9 to TRBJ2-7; D is possibly TRBD1 (6 bases). Germline V gene data show CDR1 as SGDLS and CDR2 as YYNGEE. The CDR3 runs 14 residues. V lost 2 bases and J 2 bases, leaving 11 bases between the germline ends. The CDR3 is CASSVGDTPYEQYF. The CDR3, as DNA: TGTGCCAGCAGCGTCGGGGACACTCCCTACGAGCAGTACTTC.

This chain connects TRBV9 to TRBJ2-2; a weak D match, TRBD1 (6 bases). Germline CDR1 reads SGDLS; CDR2 reads YYNGEE. Between the trimmed V and J ends, which lost 4 bases and 4 bases, there was a span of 17 bases. This CDR3 has 16 residues. The CDR3 here is CASSSGGITVTGELFF. The CDR3 DNA reads as TGTGCCAGCAGCTCTGGGGGCATCACAGTCACCGGGGAGCTGTTTTTT.

The chain is built from TRBV5-5 and TRBJ1-1; the D gene is possibly TRBD1 (6 bases). Per germline, CDR1 SGHKS and CDR2 YYEKEE (reference sequence). The CDR3 totals 15 residues. The V end lost 4 bases, the J end lost 1 base, and 14 bases lay between the germline ends. CDR3 amino acids: CASSVRIGGNTEAFF. The CDR3 nucleotides are TGTGCCAGCAGCGTGAGGATAGGGGGGAACACTGAAGCTTTCTTT.

This rearrangement joins TRBV19 to TRBJ2-1; D is perhaps TRBD1 (6 bases). The V and J ends lost 3 bases and 3 bases respectively, with 12 bases between them. The CDR3 length is 15 residues. In germline, CDR1 is LNHDA, CDR2 SQIVND (reference sequence). CDR3 residues: CASSMGAGLYNEQFF. For the CDR3, the DNA is TGTGCCAGTAGTATGGGGGCAGGGCTCTACAATGAGCAGTTCTTC.

The chain uses TRBV10-1 and TRBJ1-5, with TRBD1 identical over 7 bases. Trimming removed 6 bases from V and 2 bases from J; junction bases left unmatched: 1. Germline lookup yields CDR1 WNHNN and CDR2 SYGVQD (reference sequence). The CDR3 has 13 residues. The CDR3 DNA is TGCGCCAGCAGCAGGGGGGGCAATCAGCCCCAGCATTTT. Translating gives CASSRGGNQPQHF.

The chain couples TRBV7-9 to TRBJ2-7; the match to TRBD1 covers 9 bases. CDR3 length: 15 amino acids. With 8 bases clipped from V and 4 bases from J, the junction kept 12 bases outside the gene matches. The V gene's germline CDR1 is SEHNR and CDR2 FQNEAQ (reference sequence). The CDR3 spells CASGPIPGQGYEQYF. CDR3 nucleotides: TGTGCCAGCGGCCCTATTCCGGGACAGGGTTACGAGCAGTACTTC.

For the CDR3, the DNA is TGTGCCAGCAGTCTCCGGACCGGGGCGGAGGGCACTGAAGCTTTCTTT. This encodes CASSLRTGAEGTEAFF. The chain employs TRBV27 and TRBJ1-1; D might be TRBD1 (5 bases). The CDR3 sequence is 16 residues long. Trimming cost V 5 bases and J 4 bases, with 20 bases left between them. The germline gives CDR1 MNHEY, CDR2 SMNVEV (reference sequence).

The V gene is TRBV5-1, the J gene TRBJ1-5, with D possibly matching TRBD1 (5 bases). Germline-derived CDR1 and CDR2 are SGHRS and YFSETQ. The V gene lost 0 bases and the J gene lost 4 bases, with 11 bases spanning the gap. The CDR3 has 15 amino acids. CDR3 residues: CASSLAGSENQPQHF. The CDR3 DNA reads TGCGCCAGCAGCTTGGCAGGGTCAGAGAATCAGCCCCAGCATTTT.

The gene calls are TRBV2 and TRBJ2-2; TRBD2 is a possible D gene (6 bases). Germline V gene lookup returns CDR1 SNHLY and CDR2 FYNNEI. The CDR3 loop spans 14 amino acids. With 9 bases removed from V and 1 base from J, the gap between germline ends came to 12 bases. In DNA form, the CDR3 reads TGTGCCAGTGGGGGGAGATGGAACACCGGGGAGCTGTTTTTT. Its protein product is CASGGRWNTGELFF.

This clone was observed a handful of times. The chain has TRBV27 and TRBJ2-7; D may be TRBD1 (5 bases). Trimming pared 6 bases from V and 2 bases from J, leaving 14 bases between. Germline CDR1 is MNHEY and CDR2 is SMNVEV (reference sequence). The CDR3 has 14 amino acids. The chain's CDR3 is CASRRRGATYEQYF. Here the CDR3 DNA reads TGTGCCAGCAGGAGAAGGGGCGCGACCTACGAGCAGTACTTC.

The chain carries TRBV27 and TRBJ2-7; TRBD2 is a possible D gene (5 bases). CDR3 size: 14 residues. The V end was cut by 5 bases, the J end by 3 bases, with 14 bases between. Germline CDR1 and CDR2: MNHEY and SMNVEV (reference sequence). Here the CDR3 DNA reads TGTGCCAGCAGTGAGGGAATCCGCCTCTACGAGCAGTACTTC. Protein sequence: CASSEGIRLYEQYF.

The V call is TRBV7-8, the J call TRBJ2-3, with a possible D match to TRBD2 (6 bases). CDR1 and CDR2 (germline): SGHVS, FQNEAQ. V lost 6 bases to trimming and J lost 4 bases, with 14 bases between them. This CDR3 region has 14 residues. For the CDR3, the DNA is TGTGCCAGCAGGAGGCGGGAACTTTCAGATACGCAGTATTTT. It translates to CASRRRELSDTQYF.

The gene calls are TRBV29-1 and TRBJ2-2; D is undetermined. The ends were cut back, 0 bases at V and 6 bases at J, with 8 bases in the middle. This CDR3 is built from 13 residues. Per the germline V gene, CDR1 is SQVTM and CDR2 is ANQGSEA. The DNA for the CDR3 is TGCAGCGTTGAAGAAGAGGAGCCCGGGGAGCTGTTTTTT. It yields the protein CSVEEEEPGELFF.

CDR3 DNA: TGTGCCAGCAGCTTAGTAGGGGGAAACTATGGCTACACCTTC. This codes for CASSLVGGNYGYTF. The chain joins TRBV7-9 to TRBJ1-2, with D perhaps TRBD1 (6 bases). Trimming removed 1 base from V and 2 bases from J, with 8 bases in between. Looked up from germline, CDR1 is SEHNR and CDR2 is FQNEAQ (reference sequence). CDR3 length: 14 residues.